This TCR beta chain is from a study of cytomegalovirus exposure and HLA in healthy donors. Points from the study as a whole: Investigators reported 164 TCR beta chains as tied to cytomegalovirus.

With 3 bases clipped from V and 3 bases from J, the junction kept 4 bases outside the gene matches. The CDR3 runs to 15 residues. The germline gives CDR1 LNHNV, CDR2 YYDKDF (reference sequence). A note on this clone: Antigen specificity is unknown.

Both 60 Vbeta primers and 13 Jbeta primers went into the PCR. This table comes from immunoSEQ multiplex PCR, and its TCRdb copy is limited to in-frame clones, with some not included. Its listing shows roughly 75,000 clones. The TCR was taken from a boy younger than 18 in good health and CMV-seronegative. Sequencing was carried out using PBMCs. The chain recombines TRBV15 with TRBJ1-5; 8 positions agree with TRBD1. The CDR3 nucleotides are TGTGCCACCAGCAGTACAGGGGGAGTCAATCAGCCCCAGCATTTT. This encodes CATSSTGGVNQPQHF.